This T cell receptor (beta chain) came from a study of shared clonotypes between healthy human individuals. As for this clone: The antigen is not known.

Data came from immunoSEQ multiplex PCR; TCRdb stores just in-frame clones and leaves some out. The data hold about 2.1 million clones, with 93% observed a single time. Germline assignment: CDR1 SEHNR and CDR2 FQNEAQ (reference sequence). Unmatched junction bases numbered 4, after V lost 3 bases and J lost 7 bases. This CDR3 is built from 14 residues. CD45RO-negative, CCR7-selected cells formed the naive CD8 fraction, which excluded terminally differentiated effector memory CD45RA+ cells. Findings of the study overall: Specimens sampled were limited to blood, with tissue repertoires likely differing. In a handful of donors, around 5% of naive CD4 clonotypes appeared in common. Estimated clonotype richness was generally higher in naive than memory subsets.

This clonotype was obtained from a man aged 18 to 29 in good health. Some clones in this sample may be carry-over from other donors' samples. The genes are TRBV7-9 and TRBJ1-4; 8 nucleotides match TRBD1. The source material was naive CD8+ T cells from PBMCs. The CDR3 coding sequence is TGTGCCAGCAGCTTCTTCGACAGGGGTGAAAAACTGTTTTTT. Translating gives CASSFFDRGEKLFF.